Presented here are 22 T cell receptor beta chains from one specimen sequenced in a study of CD8+ T cells in alopecia areata. Reverse transcription of extracted RNA yielded cDNA, which provided the sequencing template. The data were produced by immunoSEQ multiplex PCR, yet TCRdb's version contains in-frame clones alone and is incomplete. The sample includes 150,000 to 200,000 clones, 45% to 60% of them seen just once. The sample was CD4+ T cells sorted from blood. The receptors come from a human donor in good health.

In this sample, this clone turned up a few times. The rearrangement joins TRBV5-1 to TRBJ2-5; weak D call: TRBD1 (6 bases). Trimming took off 2 bases at V and 1 base at J, with 15 bases between the two ends. Germline V CDR1 and CDR2: SGHRS, YFSETQ. CDR3 size: 16 residues. As DNA, the CDR3 is TGCGCCAGCAGCTTAGGAGCCCGAGGGGGCCAAGAGACCCAGTACTTC. This gives the protein CASSLGARGGQETQYF.

The chain combines TRBV29-1 with TRBJ2-1; D is ambiguous. CDR1 is SQVTM and CDR2 is ANQGSEA in the germline V gene. V lost 4 bases and J lost 3, with 10 bases in between. This CDR3 is 13 amino acids long. CDR3 region: CSVVTSFYNEQFF. The DNA of the CDR3 is TGCAGCGTTGTGACGTCCTTCTACAATGAGCAGTTCTTC.

The V gene is TRBV6-5, the J gene TRBJ1-2, with a weak D call TRBD1 (5 bases). The germline V and J ends were trimmed by 0 bases and 3 bases, with 11 bases remaining between them. The germline V gene has CDR1 MNHEY and CDR2 SVGAGI. This CDR3 has 15 residues. CDR3 region: CASSYSNWGDYGYTF. The CDR3 DNA is TGTGCCAGCAGTTACTCGAATTGGGGGGACTATGGCTACACCTTC.

In this sample, this clone turned up a few times. V is TRBV4-2 and J is TRBJ1-3, with D unclear. The CDR3 has 17 amino acids. Germline values: CDR1 LGHNA, CDR2 YNFKEQ. V lost 0 bases to trimming and J lost 0 bases, with 12 bases between them. The CDR3 DNA is TGTGCCAGCAGCCAAGACGATCACGGTAGCTCTGGAAACACCATATATTTT. It specifies CASSQDDHGSSGNTIYF.

In its sample, this clone was seen a few times. The CDR3 here is CASSLNLYGYTF. The CDR3 nucleotides are TGTGCCAGCAGCTTAAACCTCTATGGCTACACCTTC. The chain uses TRBV28 and TRBJ1-2; unclear D gene. Trimming removed 6 bases from V and 4 bases from J, with 9 bases in between. The CDR3 loop spans 12 amino acids. The V gene's germline CDR1 is MDHEN and CDR2 SYDVKM.

The rearrangement joins TRBV29-1 to TRBJ2-5; 7 bases match TRBD2. Trimming cost V 7 bases and J 0 bases; bases outside gene matches: 8. The length of the CDR3 is 14 residues. Germline lookup yields CDR1 SQVTM and CDR2 ANQGSEA. CDR3 in DNA: TGCAGCGCTGCCGTGACTAGCTACCAAGAGACCCAGTACTTC. Its translation is CSAAVTSYQETQYF.

In this sample, this clone turned up a few times. This chain links TRBV30 with TRBJ1-2; D may be TRBD1 (5 bases). Germline-derived CDR1 and CDR2 are GTSNPN and SVGIG (reference sequence). Trimming left V 3 bases short and J 7 bases short, with 15 bases between. CDR3 length equals 13 residues. The CDR3 DNA follows: TGTGCCTGGAGCAATCAAGGTGGGACTGGCTACACCTTC. Protein: CAWSNQGGTGYTF.

This chain links TRBV11-2 with TRBJ2-7; D ambiguous. CDR3 length: 15 residues. Trimming cost V 1 base and J 0 bases, with 10 bases left between them. The germline gives CDR1 SGHAT, CDR2 FQNNGV. The CDR3 is CASSLVVTSSYEQYF. CDR3 nucleotides: TGTGCCAGCAGCTTAGTTGTAACCAGCTCCTACGAGCAGTACTTC.

The rearrangement joins TRBV5-6 to TRBJ2-4; D perhaps matches TRBD1 (6 bases). With 4 bases removed from V and 11 bases from J, the gap between germline ends came to 10 bases. Germline V gene lookup returns CDR1 SGHDT and CDR2 YYEEEE. The CDR3 contains 11 residues. The CDR3 spells CASSLGTLQYF. CDR3 DNA sequence: TGTGCCAGCAGCCTTGGGACACTTCAGTACTTC.

The CDR3 region has the DNA TGCAGCGTCGTCTTGAGGGGGGGAGAGACCCAGTACTTC. This gives the protein CSVVLRGGETQYF. The gene calls are TRBV29-1 and TRBJ2-5; weak D call: TRBD2 (7 bases). CDR3 size: 13 residues. Trimming took off 6 bases at V and 4 bases at J, with 15 bases between the two ends. Per the germline V gene, CDR1 is SQVTM and CDR2 is ANQGSEA.

V usage is TRBV7-2 and J usage is TRBJ2-5; 8 nucleotides agree with TRBD2. The germline CDR1 and CDR2 sequences are SGHTA and FQGNSA. The V segment lost 5 bases and the J segment 2 bases; nucleotides outside the gene matches: 10. This CDR3 is built from 16 residues. CDR3 coding DNA: TGTGCCAGCAGCCCTATAGCGGGATCTACACAAGAGACCCAGTACTTC. This gives the protein CASSPIAGSTQETQYF.

A single count supports this clone. The rearrangement links TRBV30 to TRBJ2-1, with TRBD2 matching over 8 bases. The CDR3 length is 15 residues. The junction had 6 bases not matched to a gene; V was cut back by 3 bases and J by 2 bases. Germline V gene lookup returns CDR1 GTSNPN and CDR2 SVGIG (reference sequence). The CDR3 spells CAWSRGTSTYNEQFF. The CDR3 DNA sequence: TGTGCCTGGAGCAGAGGGACTAGTACCTACAATGAGCAGTTCTTC.

The J gene is TRBJ2-7, the V gene TRBV28; D is uncertain. This CDR3 has 16 amino acids. The V gene lost 2 bases and the J gene lost 0 bases, with 14 bases spanning the gap. The germline CDR1 and CDR2 sequences are MDHEN and SYDVKM. For the CDR3, the DNA is TGTGCCAGCAGTTTAGGTTCGGGCCAGAGCTCCTACGAGCAGTACTTC. Its protein is CASSLGSGQSSYEQYF. Full variable domain (outside the CDR3, taken from reference TRBV28 and TRBJ2-7): DVKVTQSSRYLVKRTGEKVFLECVQDMDHENMFWYRQDPGLGLRLIYFSYDVKMKEKGDIPEGYSVSREKKERFSLILESASTNQTSMYLCASSLGSGQSSYEQYFGPGTRLTVT.

The chain employs TRBV25-1 and TRBJ2-1; a possible D gene is TRBD1 (5 bases). The CDR3 has 13 residues. Germline V gives CDR1 MGHDK, CDR2 SYGVNS. Trimming took off 3 bases at V and 10 bases at J, with 13 bases between the two ends. The CDR3 reads CASSESSRQEQFF. DNA of the CDR3: TGTGCCAGCAGTGAGTCTTCTCGACAGGAGCAGTTCTTC.

This chain links TRBV4-1 with TRBJ2-7, with a possible D match to TRBD1 (6 bases). Germline V gene lookup returns CDR1 MGHRA and CDR2 YSYEKL. This CDR3 contains 16 residues. With 1 base removed from V and 0 bases from J, the gap between germline ends came to 13 bases. The CDR3 DNA sequence: TGCGCCAGCAGCCAAGGACCCCAGGGGAACTCCTACGAGCAGTACTTC. Translation gives CASSQGPQGNSYEQYF.

V usage is TRBV23-1 and J usage is TRBJ2-2; maybe TRBD1 (6 bases). TRBV23-1 is assigned to the ORF class and has an uncertain function. Deletions cut 5 bases from V and 6 bases from J, with 16 bases between. The length of the CDR3 is 15 residues. The CDR3 region is CASSYRARGSGELFF. CDR3 nucleotides: TGCGCCAGCAGTTACAGGGCCCGGGGATCCGGGGAGCTGTTTTTT.

This chain links TRBV7-9 with TRBJ1-5; D might be TRBD1 (6 bases). CDR1 and CDR2 (germline): SEHNR, FQNEAQ (reference sequence). This CDR3 comprises 15 residues. Deletions cut 5 bases from V and 3 bases from J, with 14 bases between. Here the CDR3 DNA reads TGTGCCAGCAGCAACAGGGAGGGCCCCAATCAGCCCCAGCATTTT. The encoded protein is CASSNREGPNQPQHF.

The sample holds a few counts of this clone. The V gene is TRBV11-2, the J gene TRBJ2-1, with a tentative D call TRBD2 (6 bases). This CDR3 spans 11 amino acids. Between the trimmed V and J ends, which lost 7 bases and 15 bases, there was a span of 16 bases. Germline CDR1 is SGHAT and CDR2 is FQNNGV. The CDR3 nucleotides are TGTGCCAGCACCGATTCCGGGACTCTGTTCTTC. Protein: CASTDSGTLFF.

The chain recombines TRBV9 with TRBJ2-6; the match to TRBD1 covers 7 bases. Germline assignment: CDR1 SGDLS and CDR2 YYNGEE. Losses at the gene ends were 7 bases for V and 0 bases for J; bases not matched to a gene: 4. The CDR3 spans 15 residues. The CDR3 region is CASGQDLSGANVLTF. CDR3 DNA: TGTGCCAGCGGACAGGATCTCTCTGGGGCCAACGTCCTGACTTTC.

This rearrangement joins TRBV30 to TRBJ2-2; TRBD1 is a possible D gene (6 bases). This CDR3 region has 16 residues. The germline CDR1 and CDR2 sequences are GTSNPN and SVGIG (reference sequence). V lost 4 bases to trimming and J lost 1 base, with 16 bases between them. The CDR3 DNA sequence: TGTGCCTGGATGTCAAGGACAGCGCTGAACACCGGGGAGCTGTTTTTT. Protein: CAWMSRTALNTGELFF.

The chain links TRBV29-1 to TRBJ2-7, with D possibly matching TRBD1 (5 bases). The CDR3 extends over 12 amino acids. The V end was cut by 4 bases, the J end by 2 bases, with 9 bases between. Germline loops: CDR1 SQVTM, CDR2 ANQGSEA. The DNA of the CDR3 is TGCAGCGTTGGGAAGGGGCCCTACGAGCAGTACTTC. Its protein product is CSVGKGPYEQYF.

The chain links TRBV7-2 to TRBJ2-1; unclear D gene. With 7 bases removed from V and 2 bases from J, the gap between germline ends came to 15 bases. The CDR3 contains 15 residues. The germline CDR1 and CDR2 sequences are SGHTA and FQGNSA. Here the CDR3 reads CASTETERTYNEQFF. The CDR3, as DNA: TGTGCCAGCACCGAGACCGAACGTACCTACAATGAGCAGTTCTTC.